This T cell receptor (beta chain) is drawn from a study of naive and memory T cell subsets. General study results and limits: No ground truth validated the naive and memory repertoire findings. From naive to CM, EM and EMRA, diversity decreased and Gini increased.

An equimolar mix of two oligonucleotides served as the beta constant-region primer for TRBC1 and TRBC2. Four rounds of PCR amplified the ligated cDNA using nested alpha and beta constant-region primers plus SP2. The cDNA 3' end received a ligated single-stranded oligonucleotide carrying the SP2 primer and a 12-nucleotide UMI. TCRdb analysed the UMI-ligation and nested PCR reads with MiXCR anew, one entry per CDR3 protein. The repertoire holds approximately 29,000 distinct CDR3 sequences, with roughly 20% as singletons. After the first PCR, alpha and beta chain libraries were processed separately. The CDR3 length is 17 residues. Per germline, CDR1 MDHEN and CDR2 SYDVKM. Between the trimmed V and J ends, which lost 3 bases and 2 bases, there was a span of 20 bases. Notes on this clonotype: Its specificity is not known.

The specimen was effector memory CD4+ T cells from blood. The subset denotes: effector memory, CD45RA- CD27-. The clonotype originates from a human donor in good health. The chain couples TRBV28 to TRBJ2-7; the D call may be TRBD1 or TRBD2 (6 bases each). The DNA for the CDR3 is TGTGCCAGCAGTTTGGCGAGGGGGGACTTTACTCCCTACGAGCAGTACTTC. It codes for CASSLARGDFTPYEQYF.